This T cell receptor (beta chain) was sequenced for a study of cytomegalovirus exposure and HLA in healthy donors. On the study more broadly: Roughly 180 million T cells yielded 100 million or so unique TCR beta sequences in earlier analysis.

Notes on the study in general: Later analysis demonstrated an association between a missense DCLRE1C variant and TCR beta V- and J-gene trimming. Highly shared variants forming one cluster were likely a sequencing artifact. Indistinguishable V segments such as TRBV6-2 and TRBV6-3 were excluded.

As for this clone: Its antigen is as yet unknown.

Researchers ran the PCR with 60 Vbeta and 13 Jbeta primers. Data came from immunoSEQ multiplex PCR; TCRdb stores just in-frame clones and leaves some out. The repertoire consists of 50,000 to 65,000 clones, with about three quarters occurring once and the leading ten covering roughly 25%. The CDR3 is 15 residues long. Trimming removed 5 bases at V and 0 bases at J, with 13 bases between. CDR1 is LNHDA, CDR2 SQIVND, per germline (reference sequence). The genes are TRBV19 and TRBJ1-1; the D gene is possibly TRBD1 (5 bases). The source material was PBMCs. The clonotype comes from a man aged 50-59 years in good health and CMV-seropositive. CDR3 DNA: TGTGCCAGTAGTTTCACCAGGGCTATGAACACTGAAGCTTTCTTT. This sequence encodes CASSFTRAMNTEAFF.